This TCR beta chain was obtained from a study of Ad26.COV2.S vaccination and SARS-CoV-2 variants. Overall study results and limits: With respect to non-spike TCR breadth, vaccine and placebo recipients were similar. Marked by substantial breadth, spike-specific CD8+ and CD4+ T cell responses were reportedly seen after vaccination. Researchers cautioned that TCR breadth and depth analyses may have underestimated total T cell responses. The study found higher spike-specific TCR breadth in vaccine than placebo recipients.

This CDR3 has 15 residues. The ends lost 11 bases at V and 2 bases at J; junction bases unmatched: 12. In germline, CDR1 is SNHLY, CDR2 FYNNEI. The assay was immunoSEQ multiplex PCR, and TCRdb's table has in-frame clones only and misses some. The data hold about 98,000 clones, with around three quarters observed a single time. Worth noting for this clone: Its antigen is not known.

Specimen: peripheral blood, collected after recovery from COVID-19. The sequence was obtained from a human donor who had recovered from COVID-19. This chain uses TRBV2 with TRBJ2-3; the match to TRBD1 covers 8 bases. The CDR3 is CARSTGVALTDTQYF. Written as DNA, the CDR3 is TGTGCCCGCTCGACAGGGGTGGCCCTCACAGATACGCAGTATTTT.